The clone carrying this T cell receptor beta chain has just a few counts. TCRdb redid the calling of the PCR reads with MiXCR, one entry per CDR3 protein. The top ten clones hold approximately 0.8% of a sample with under 600,000 distinct CDR3 sequences, about 21% of them seen once. The data belong to a study of molecular identifiers for immune sequencing clone quantification. Study as a whole: Four of five RNA aliquots from about 19,000 or 110,000 naive CD8 T cells were sequenced.

Sorting defined naive CD8 T cells as CD8+CD4-CCR7+CD45RA+. Trimming cost V 1 base and J 6 bases; bases outside gene matches: 3. This CDR3 is 15 amino acids long. Germline V gene data show CDR1 as SEHNR and CDR2 as FQNEAQ (reference sequence). The specimen sequenced was naive CD8+ T cells from blood, with Jurkat cell RNA spiked in. This sample's subset: FACS-sorted CD8+CD4-CCR7+CD45RA+ naive T cells. The chain combines TRBV7-9 with TRBJ2-2, with TRBD1 identical over 9 bases. This TCR was recovered from a human donor in good health. Some libraries in this study had Jurkat cell RNA spiked in. CDR3 in amino acids: CASSLGQGVSGELFF. The CDR3 nucleotides read TGTGCCAGCAGCTTAGGACAGGGGGTCTCCGGGGAGCTGTTTTTT.